The 13 T cell receptor beta chains below all came from one sample that was sequenced in a study of monozygotic twins with inflammatory bowel disease. For each CDR3 protein, TCRdb gives one entry from its re-call of the 5' RACE reads, without DNA. The sample spans approximately 400,000 distinct CDR3 sequences; the ten largest clones claim around 2.4%. Input material: blood. These receptor sequences come from a human donor with ulcerative colitis or Crohn's disease, or a healthy co-twin of an affected twin (not recorded which).

The CDR3 is CASDRQGGQPQHF. V usage is TRBV10-3 and J usage is TRBJ1-5; the D call from TCRdb, TRBD1, cannot be confirmed without DNA. CDR1 is ENHRY and CDR2 is SYGVKD in the germline V gene. The CDR3 contains 13 residues.

The V call is TRBV28, the J call TRBJ1-1; there is no DNA to check the TCRdb D call of TRBD1. The germline V gene encodes CDR1 MDHEN and CDR2 SYDVKM. The CDR3 totals 14 residues. The CDR3 reads CASTLQGAYTEAFF.

The rearrangement links TRBV29-1 to TRBJ2-1; TCRdb's D call of TRBD1 is untestable without DNA. The CDR3 runs to 12 residues. Per germline, CDR1 SQVTM and CDR2 ANQGSEA. The CDR3 protein is CSVGQGRDEQFF.

V gene TRBV3-1 combines with J gene TRBJ2-7; TCRdb returns TRBD1, unconfirmable since there is no DNA. CDR3 length: 15 amino acids. Per the germline V gene, CDR1 is LGHDT and CDR2 is YNNKEL (reference sequence). The CDR3 here is CASSQDQTGTHEQYF.

The V gene is TRBV7-9, the J gene TRBJ2-5; without DNA, the TCRdb call of TRBD1 cannot be checked. CDR1 is SEHNR, CDR2 FQNEAQ, per germline (reference sequence). The CDR3 spans 14 residues. The CDR3 loop is CASHPGTPGETQYF.

The rearrangement uses TRBV4-3 and TRBJ2-1. This CDR3 spans 14 amino acids. Germline loops: CDR1 LGHNA, CDR2 YSLEER. CDR3 protein: CASSQSFSYNEQFF.

The CDR3 loop reads CASSLRQGGSITEAFF. The V call is TRBV5-1, the J call TRBJ1-1; checking the TCRdb D call of TRBD1 is not possible without DNA. The CDR3 is 16 residues long. Germline V gene sequence: CDR1 SGHRS, CDR2 YFSETQ.

This chain uses TRBV5-1 with TRBJ2-2. This CDR3 contains 16 residues. Per germline, CDR1 SGHRS and CDR2 YFSETQ. The CDR3: CASSFYQAPNTGELFF.

The rearrangement uses TRBV10-3 and TRBJ2-3; TCRdb lists TRBD1, though no DNA is available to test this call. The CDR3 contains 14 residues. Looked up from germline, CDR1 is ENHRY and CDR2 is SYGVKD. The CDR3 region is CAISGSKGPDTQYF.

The chain employs TRBV5-1 and TRBJ2-5. The CDR3 spans 11 residues. Germline lookup yields CDR1 SGHRS and CDR2 YFSETQ. The CDR3 sequence: CASSIQETQYF.

V and J are TRBV21-1 and TRBJ2-7. TRBV21-1 is recorded as a pseudogene. The CDR3 is 12 residues long. Here the CDR3 reads CASSSPIREQYF.

The chain has TRBV24-1 and TRBJ2-1. CDR3 length: 12 amino acids. The V gene's germline CDR1 is KGHDR and CDR2 SFDVKD. CDR3 loop: CATSDFDNEQFF.

This chain links TRBV6-6 with TRBJ2-2; the TRBD1 assignment by TCRdb is unverifiable without DNA. From germline, CDR1 is MNHNY and CDR2 SVGAGI (reference sequence). This CDR3 comprises 13 residues. CDR3 sequence reads: CASRPRDAWELFF.